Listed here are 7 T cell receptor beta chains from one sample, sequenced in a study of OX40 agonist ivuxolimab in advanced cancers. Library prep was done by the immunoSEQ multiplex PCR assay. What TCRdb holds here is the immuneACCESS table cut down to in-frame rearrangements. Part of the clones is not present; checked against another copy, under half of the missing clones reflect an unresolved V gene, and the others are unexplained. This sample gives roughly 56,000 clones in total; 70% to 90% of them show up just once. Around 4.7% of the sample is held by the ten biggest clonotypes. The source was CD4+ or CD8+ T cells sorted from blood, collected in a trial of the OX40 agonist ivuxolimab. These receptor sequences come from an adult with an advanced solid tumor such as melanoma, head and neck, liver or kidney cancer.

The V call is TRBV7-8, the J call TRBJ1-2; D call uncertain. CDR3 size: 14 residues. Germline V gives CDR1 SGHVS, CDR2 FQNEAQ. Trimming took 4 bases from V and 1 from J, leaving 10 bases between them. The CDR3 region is CASSSTENNYGYTF. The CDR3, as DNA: TGTGCCAGCAGCTCGACGGAGAATAACTATGGCTACACCTTC.

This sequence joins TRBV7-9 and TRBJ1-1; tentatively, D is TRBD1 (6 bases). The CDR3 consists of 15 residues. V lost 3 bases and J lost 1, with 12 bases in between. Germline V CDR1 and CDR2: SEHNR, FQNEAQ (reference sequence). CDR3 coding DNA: TGTGCCAGCAGCTTCAAGGACAGTTGGAACACTGAAGCTTTCTTT. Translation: CASSFKDSWNTEAFF.

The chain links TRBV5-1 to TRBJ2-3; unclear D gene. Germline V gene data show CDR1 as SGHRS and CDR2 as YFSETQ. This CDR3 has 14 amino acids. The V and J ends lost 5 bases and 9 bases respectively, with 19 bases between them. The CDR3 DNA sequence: TGCGCCAGCAGAATTGCCCCGTCTGTAGGAACGCAGTATTTT. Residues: CASRIAPSVGTQYF.

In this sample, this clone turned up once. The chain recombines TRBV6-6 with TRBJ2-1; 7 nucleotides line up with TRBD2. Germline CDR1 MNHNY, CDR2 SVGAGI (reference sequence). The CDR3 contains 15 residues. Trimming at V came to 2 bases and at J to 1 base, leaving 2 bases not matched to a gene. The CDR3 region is CASSYSSGSYNEQFF. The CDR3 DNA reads TGTGCCAGCAGTTACAGTAGCGGGTCCTACAATGAGCAGTTCTTC.

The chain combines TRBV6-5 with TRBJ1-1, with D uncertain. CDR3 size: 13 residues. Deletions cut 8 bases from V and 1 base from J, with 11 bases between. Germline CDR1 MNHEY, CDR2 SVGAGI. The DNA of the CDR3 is TGTGCCAGCGGATACTCTACGAACACTGAAGCTTTCTTT. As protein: CASGYSTNTEAFF.

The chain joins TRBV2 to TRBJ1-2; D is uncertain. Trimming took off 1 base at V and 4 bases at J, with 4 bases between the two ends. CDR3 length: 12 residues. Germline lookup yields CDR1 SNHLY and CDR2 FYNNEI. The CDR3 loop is CASSEGGYGYTF. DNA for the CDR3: TGTGCCAGCAGTGAAGGGGGCTATGGCTACACCTTC.

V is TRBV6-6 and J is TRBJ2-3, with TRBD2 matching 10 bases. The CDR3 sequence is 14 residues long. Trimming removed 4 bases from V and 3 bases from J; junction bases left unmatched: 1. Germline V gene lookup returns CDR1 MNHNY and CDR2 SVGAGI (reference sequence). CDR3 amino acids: CASSSSGRTDTQYF. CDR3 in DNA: TGTGCCAGCAGTTCTAGCGGGAGAACAGATACGCAGTATTTT.